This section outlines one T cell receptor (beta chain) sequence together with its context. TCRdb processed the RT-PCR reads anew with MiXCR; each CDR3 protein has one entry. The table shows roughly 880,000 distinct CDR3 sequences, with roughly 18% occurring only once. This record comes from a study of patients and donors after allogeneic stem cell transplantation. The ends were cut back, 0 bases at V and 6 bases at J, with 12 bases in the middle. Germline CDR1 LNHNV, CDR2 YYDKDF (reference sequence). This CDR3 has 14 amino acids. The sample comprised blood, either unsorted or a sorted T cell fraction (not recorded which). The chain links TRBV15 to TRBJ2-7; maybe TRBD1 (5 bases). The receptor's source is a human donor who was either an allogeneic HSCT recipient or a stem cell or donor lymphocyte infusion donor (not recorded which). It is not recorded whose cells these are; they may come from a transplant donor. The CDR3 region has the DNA TGTGCCACCAGCAGAGATAAGGCAGGGCGCGAGCAGTACTTC. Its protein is CATSRDKAGREQYF.